The T cell receptor beta chain described here comes from a study of identical twins. The CDR3 has 15 amino acids. Germline loops: CDR1 LNHDA, CDR2 SQIVND (reference sequence). V lost 7 bases and J lost 8; bases outside the gene matches: 8. MiXCR was run by TCRdb on the 5' RACE reads, yielding one entry per CDR3 protein. The top ten clones hold more than 3% of a sample with hundreds of thousands of distinct CDR3 sequences, 5.5% to 7% of them seen once. Separately, the same data were catalogued under a study of yellow fever vaccine responses in identical twins.

The sample consisted of memory (CD45RO+) T cells sorted from blood. This TCR was sampled from a woman between 18 and 29 years old in good health. This chain uses TRBV19 with TRBJ2-1; TRBD2 agrees at 13 bases. The CDR3 sequence is CASNPLAGGPYEQFF. The CDR3 bases are TGTGCCAGTAACCCACTAGCGGGAGGGCCCTATGAGCAGTTCTTC.